This entry lists 2 T cell receptor beta chains sequenced from one sample in a study of chemoradiotherapy in HPV16-positive cancers. The assay was immunoSEQ multiplex PCR, and TCRdb's table has in-frame clones only and misses some. The data show more than 9,500 clones, 70% to 80% seen once. Collection took place from a patient who underwent chemoradiotherapy. These receptors originate from a human donor with HPV-associated anogenital cancer.

The J gene is TRBJ2-1, the V gene TRBV5-6; 9 bases fit TRBD2. CDR1 and CDR2 (germline): SGHDT, YYEEEE. V lost 7 bases to trimming and J lost 10 bases; unmatched junction nucleotides: 15. The CDR3 is 15 residues long. As DNA, the CDR3 is TGTGCCAGCTTGGGGGCTAGCGGGACGGTGGAGGAGCAGTTCTTC. Its translation is CASLGASGTVEEQFF.

J is TRBJ2-5 and V is TRBV23-1; D remains unclear. The J call may be mistaken, given a closer DNA end match to TRBJ2-7. TRBV23-1 is given ORF status, its function remaining uncertain. This CDR3 comprises 8 residues. The CDR3 DNA reads as TGCGCGTTCTACGAGCAGTACTTC. It specifies CAFYEQYF.